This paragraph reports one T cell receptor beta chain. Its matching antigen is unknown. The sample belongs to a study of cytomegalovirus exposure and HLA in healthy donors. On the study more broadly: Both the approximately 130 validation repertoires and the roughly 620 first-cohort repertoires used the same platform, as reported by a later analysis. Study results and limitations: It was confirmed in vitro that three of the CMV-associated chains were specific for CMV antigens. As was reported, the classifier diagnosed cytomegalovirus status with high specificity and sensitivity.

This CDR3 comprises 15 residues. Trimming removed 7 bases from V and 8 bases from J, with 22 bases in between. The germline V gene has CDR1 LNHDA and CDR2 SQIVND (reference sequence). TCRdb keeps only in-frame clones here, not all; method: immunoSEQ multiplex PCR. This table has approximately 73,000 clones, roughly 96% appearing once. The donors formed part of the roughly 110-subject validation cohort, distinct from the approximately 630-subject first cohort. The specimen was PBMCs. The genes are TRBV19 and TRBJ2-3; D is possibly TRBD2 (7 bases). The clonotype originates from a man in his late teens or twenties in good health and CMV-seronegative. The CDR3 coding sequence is TGTGCCAGTATAGGGGGGGGCCCTGTAGGAATTACGCAGTATTTT. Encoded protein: CASIGGGPVGITQYF.